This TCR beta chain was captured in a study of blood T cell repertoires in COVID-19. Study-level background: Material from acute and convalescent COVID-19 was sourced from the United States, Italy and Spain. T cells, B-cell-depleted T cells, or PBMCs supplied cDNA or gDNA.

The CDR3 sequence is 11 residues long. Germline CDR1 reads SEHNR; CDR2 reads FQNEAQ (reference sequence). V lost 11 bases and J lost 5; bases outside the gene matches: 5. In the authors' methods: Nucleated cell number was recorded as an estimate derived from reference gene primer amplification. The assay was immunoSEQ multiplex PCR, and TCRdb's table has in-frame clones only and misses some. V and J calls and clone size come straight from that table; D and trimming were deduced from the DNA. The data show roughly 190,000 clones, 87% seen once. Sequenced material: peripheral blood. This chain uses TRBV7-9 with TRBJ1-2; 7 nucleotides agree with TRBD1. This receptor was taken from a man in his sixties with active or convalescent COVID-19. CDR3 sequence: CAVWDRYGYTF. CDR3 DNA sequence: TGTGCCGTTTGGGACAGATATGGCTACACCTTC.